The clone carrying this T cell receptor (beta chain) appeared a few times. Its antigen is as yet unknown. The sample originates from a study of human T cells and chemical hapten exposure. Study-level information: Upper back patch tests used 0.01% DPC, scored after 6 days.

TCRdb analysed the RACE reads with MiXCR anew, one entry per CDR3 protein. Of some 62,000 distinct CDR3 sequences listed, approximately 11% were seen once; the top ten hold roughly 2.3%. Time point noted: patch test 3, about 24 weeks after DPC sensitization. The treatment is: therapeutic diphenylcyclopropenone sensitization with weekly scalp DPC. Patients had alopecia, were aged 18 to 70, and were not pregnant. The CDR3 has 14 residues. Germline CDR1 and CDR2: SQVTM and ANQGSEA. The V end was cut by 3 bases, the J end by 2 bases, with 14 bases between. Study-wide points: The number of TCRs over 1 in 1000 frequency stayed unchanged after DPC.

V and J are TRBV29-1 and TRBJ2-7, with D maybe TRBD2 (5 bases). This clonotype was obtained from a woman aged 25 to 39 with alopecia areata. Some clones in this sample may be carry-over from other donors' samples. Sequencing used whole blood, obtained in connection with sensitization to the hapten diphenylcyclopropenone (DPC). CDR3 DNA: TGCAGCGTTGAGGAGATGGGAGTCCCCTACGAGCAGTACTTC. It yields the protein CSVEEMGVPYEQYF.